These 13 T cell receptor beta chains came from one sample sequenced in a study of long-term antiretroviral therapy in people with HIV. Samples were assayed with immunoSEQ v3.0 at survey level. The assay was immunoSEQ multiplex PCR, and TCRdb's table has in-frame clones only and misses some. Of 24,000 or so clones listed, 85% to 95% are singletons. Source: unsorted PBMCs, taken 7.6 years after starting antiretroviral therapy. Source of these receptors: a middle-aged woman with HIV.

The chain has TRBV7-9 and TRBJ2-5, with 8 bases matching TRBD2. With 4 bases clipped from V and 1 base from J, the junction kept 5 bases outside the gene matches. The germline V gene encodes CDR1 SEHNR and CDR2 FQNEAQ (reference sequence). The CDR3 is 15 residues long. The CDR3 DNA is TGTGCCAGCAGCTGGGGACGGGGGGGCCAAGAGACCCAGTACTTC. Protein: CASSWGRGGQETQYF. The full variable domain, completed using reference TRBV7-9 and TRBJ2-5, is DTGVSQNPRHKITKRGQNVTFRCDPISEHNRLYWYRQTLGQGPEFLTYFQNEAQLEKSRLLSDRFSAERPKGSFSTLEIQRTEQGDSAMYLCASSWGRGGQETQYFGPGTRLLVL.

V usage is TRBV21-1 and J usage is TRBJ2-3. TRBV21-1 is a recognized pseudogene. The CDR3 contains 11 residues. The CDR3 spells CASGPSNAQYF. CDR3 DNA: TGTGCCAGCGGCCCCAGCAATGCGCAGTATTTT.

V and J are TRBV7-6 and TRBJ2-5, with D unclear. CDR3 length: 12 amino acids. CDR1 is SGHVS and CDR2 is FNYEAQ in the germline V gene. Trimming removed 1 base at V and 7 bases at J, with 7 bases between. The CDR3 protein is CASSLDRGTQYF. The CDR3 bases are TGTGCCAGCAGCTTAGATCGCGGGACCCAGTACTTC.

The chain has TRBV11-3 and TRBJ2-1; 13 bases fit TRBD2. CDR1 and CDR2 from the germline V gene are SGHNT and YENEEA. V dropped 1 base and J dropped 6; count of bases not matched to a gene: 3. The CDR3 sequence is 16 residues long. CDR3 amino acids: CASSLATSGGANEQFF. The CDR3 nucleotides are TGTGCCAGCAGCTTAGCAACTAGCGGGGGGGCCAATGAGCAGTTCTTC.

The V call is TRBV9, the J call TRBJ2-7, with 8 bases identical to TRBD2. The CDR3 has 16 residues. The V and J ends lost 2 bases and 3 bases, in that order; junction bases with no gene match: 10. Per germline, CDR1 SGDLS and CDR2 YYNGEE. The CDR3 protein is CASSVRGGGLRYEQYF. CDR3 DNA sequence: TGTGCCAGCAGCGTCCGCGGCGGGGGGCTCCGCTACGAGCAGTACTTC.

The chain employs TRBV15 and TRBJ2-3, with TRBD1 identical over 7 bases. The CDR3 consists of 16 residues. Germline assignment: CDR1 LNHNV and CDR2 YYDKDF (reference sequence). The junction had 6 bases not matched to a gene; V was cut back by 2 bases and J by 1 base. CDR3 nucleotide sequence: TGTGCCACCAGCAGATCCCAGGGGGTTGGCACAGATACGCAGTATTTT. Amino acid sequence: CATSRSQGVGTDTQYF.

The chain links TRBV27 to TRBJ2-7, with TRBD1 identical over 7 bases. V lost 6 bases and J lost 4; bases outside the gene matches: 9. Germline CDR1 reads MNHEY; CDR2 reads SMNVEV (reference sequence). CDR3 length equals 14 residues. The CDR3 protein is CASRVGTAQYEQYF. The CDR3 DNA reads as TGTGCCAGCAGAGTCGGGACAGCCCAATACGAGCAGTACTTC.

The CDR3 DNA reads TGTGCCAGCACCCTCTTTTCGAATGGGGCAGATACGCAGTATTTT. Translated: CASTLFSNGADTQYF. This chain connects TRBV7-9 to TRBJ2-3, with D uncertain. This CDR3 comprises 15 residues. Trimming stripped 7 bases from V and 4 bases from J, with 18 bases between. Looked up from germline, CDR1 is SEHNR and CDR2 is FQNEAQ (reference sequence).

This clone has only one observation. The chain is built from TRBV19 and TRBJ2-3; 12 bases are shared with TRBD1. CDR3 size: 15 residues. The V gene end was trimmed by 8 bases and the J gene end by 7 bases; junction bases not matched to a gene: 10. Germline V gene lookup returns CDR1 LNHDA and CDR2 SQIVND (reference sequence). The CDR3 sequence: CASGHGTGGAHTQYF. The CDR3 nucleotides read TGTGCCAGTGGCCATGGGACAGGGGGCGCGCATACGCAGTATTTT.

The chain links TRBV7-2 to TRBJ2-1; D remains unclear. The length of the CDR3 is 11 residues. V was clipped by 5 bases and J by 9 bases, with 8 bases between them. Germline CDR1 is SGHTA and CDR2 is FQGNSA. The CDR3 loop is CASSPGLEQFF. The CDR3 region has the DNA TGTGCCAGCAGCCCAGGTCTTGAGCAGTTCTTC.

This CDR3 reads CASSLTSQETQYF. The CDR3 DNA follows: TGTGCCAGTAGTCTTACTAGCCAAGAGACCCAGTACTTC. The genes are TRBV19 and TRBJ2-5; tentative D call: TRBD2 (5 bases). V was clipped by 5 bases and J by 1 base, with 8 bases between them. The germline CDR1 and CDR2 sequences are LNHDA and SQIVND (reference sequence). The CDR3 totals 13 residues.

The chain uses TRBV9 and TRBJ1-6, with a tentative D call TRBD1 (5 bases). CDR3 length equals 14 residues. Germline lookup yields CDR1 SGDLS and CDR2 YYNGEE. With 4 bases removed from V and 3 bases from J, the gap between germline ends came to 8 bases. The CDR3 is CASSSQGYNSPLHF. The CDR3 DNA sequence: TGTGCCAGCAGCAGCCAGGGCTATAATTCACCCCTCCACTTT.

The rearrangement joins TRBV19 to TRBJ1-4; the D is unclear. Germline-derived CDR1 and CDR2 are LNHDA and SQIVND (reference sequence). Between the trimmed V and J ends, which lost 3 bases and 7 bases, there was a span of 21 bases. The CDR3 is 17 residues long. The CDR3 DNA reads as TGTGCCAGTAGTATCAAAGACTCCGGAGAGGAATCTGAAAAACTGTTTTTT. Translated: CASSIKDSGEESEKLFF.